This T cell receptor (beta chain) originates from a study of CD8 T cells in ankylosing spondylitis. Regarding the study as a whole: A number of the motif variants had already been described in reactive arthritis synovial fluid and blood. Apparently characteristic of ankylosing spondylitis blood was a TCR beta motif (about 8 highly homologous variants). Disease-associated clones were reportedly significantly overrepresented in matched ankylosing spondylitis synovial fluid.

J lost 1 base, V lost 3 bases, and 14 bases had no gene match. This CDR3 contains 19 residues. Germline values: CDR1 MNHEY, CDR2 SMNVEV (reference sequence). The TCR beta libraries were generated through quantitative 5'-RACE incorporating molecular barcodes. TCRdb recomputed calls from the 5' RACE reads with MiXCR, one row per CDR3 protein. The sample lists 250,000 or so distinct CDR3 sequences; 15% to 20% were seen once. This clonotype was observed a few times. Its antigen is unidentified. The sequencing sample was made of blood, either unsorted or a sorted T cell fraction (not recorded which). This rearrangement joins TRBV27 to TRBJ2-1; TRBD2 aligns across 8 bases. The clonotype was recovered from a male donor with ankylosing spondylitis or in good health (not recorded which). The CDR3 is CASSFLSGIGKGSYNEQFF. In DNA form, the CDR3 reads TGTGCCAGCAGTTTCCTTAGCGGGATAGGGAAGGGGTCCTACAATGAGCAGTTCTTC.